This T cell receptor beta chain derives from a study of cytomegalovirus exposure and HLA in healthy donors. Study conclusions and caveats: Using a false discovery rate of 0.05, a later analysis showed that 15,000 to 20,000 TCR beta sequences were associated with HLA alleles. In most subjects, TCR beta sequences reportedly gave accurate predictions of HLA-A and HLA-B alleles.

Note on this clone: The antigen is unknown.

It was with 60 Vbeta and 13 Jbeta primers that the PCR ran. Profiled with immunoSEQ multiplex PCR; TCRdb holds only in-frame clones, not every one. This sample's table has tens of thousands of clones. With 4 bases removed from V and 1 base from J, the gap between germline ends came to 8 bases. This CDR3 is 13 amino acids long. Germline CDR1 reads MGHDK; CDR2 reads SYGVNS. Source material: PBMCs. This chain links TRBV25-1 with TRBJ2-7, with a weak D call TRBD1 (5 bases). This sequence was found in a man in his sixties in good health and CMV-seropositive. CDR3 sequence: CASSAAGSYEQYF. The CDR3 DNA reads TGTGCCAGCAGTGCCGCAGGGTCCTACGAGCAGTACTTC.